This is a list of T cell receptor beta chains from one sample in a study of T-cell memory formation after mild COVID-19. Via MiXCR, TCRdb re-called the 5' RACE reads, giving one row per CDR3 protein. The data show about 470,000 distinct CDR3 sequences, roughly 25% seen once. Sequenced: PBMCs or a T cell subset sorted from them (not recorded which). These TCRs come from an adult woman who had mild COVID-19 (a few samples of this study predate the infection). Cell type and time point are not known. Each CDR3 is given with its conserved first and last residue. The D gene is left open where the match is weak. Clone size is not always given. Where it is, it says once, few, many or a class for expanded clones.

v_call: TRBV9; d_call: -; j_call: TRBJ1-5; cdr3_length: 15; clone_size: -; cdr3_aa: CASSVGNSPNQPQHF; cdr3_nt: TGTGCCAGCAGCGTAGGGAACAGCCCAAATCAGCCCCAGCATTTT
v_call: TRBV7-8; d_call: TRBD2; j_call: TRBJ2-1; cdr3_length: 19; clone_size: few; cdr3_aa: CASSSGFTSGLSSYNEQFF; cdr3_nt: TGTGCCAGCAGCTCAGGATTTACTAGCGGGCTTAGCTCCTACAATGAGCAGTTCTTC
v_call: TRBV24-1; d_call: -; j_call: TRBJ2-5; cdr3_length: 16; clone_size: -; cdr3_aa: CATSVPGLRGVETQYF; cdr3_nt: TGTGCCACCAGTGTACCGGGACTCCGAGGGGTCGAGACCCAGTACTTC
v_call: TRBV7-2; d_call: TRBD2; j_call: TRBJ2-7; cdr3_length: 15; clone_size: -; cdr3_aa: CASSLQGRVVGEQYF; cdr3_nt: TGTGCCAGCAGCTTACAAGGGAGGGTGGTTGGCGAGCAGTACTTC
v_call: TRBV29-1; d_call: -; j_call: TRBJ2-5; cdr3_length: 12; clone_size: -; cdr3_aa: CSVDQQQETQYF; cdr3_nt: TGCAGCGTTGATCAGCAGCAAGAGACCCAGTACTTC
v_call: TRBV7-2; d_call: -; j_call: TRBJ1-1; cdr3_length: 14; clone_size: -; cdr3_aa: CASSLSAERTEAFF; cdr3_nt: TGTGCCAGCAGCTTGTCCGCGGAGAGGACTGAAGCTTTCTTT
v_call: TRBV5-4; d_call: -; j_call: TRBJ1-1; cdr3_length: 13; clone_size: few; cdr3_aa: CASKGSAYTEAFF; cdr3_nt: TGTGCCAGCAAAGGGTCCGCCTACACTGAAGCTTTCTTT
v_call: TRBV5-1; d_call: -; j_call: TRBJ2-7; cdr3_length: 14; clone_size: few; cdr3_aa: CASSLRVSGDEQYF; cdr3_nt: TGCGCCAGCAGCTTGCGAGTTTCTGGGGACGAGCAGTACTTC
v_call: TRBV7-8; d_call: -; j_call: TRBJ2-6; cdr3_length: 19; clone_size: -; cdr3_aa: CASSSRILVGGPGANVLTF; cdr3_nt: TGTGCCAGCAGCTCCAGAATCTTAGTTGGGGGGCCTGGGGCCAACGTCCTGACTTTC
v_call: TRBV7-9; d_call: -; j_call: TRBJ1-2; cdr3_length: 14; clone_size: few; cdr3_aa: CASSYPSMGDGYTF; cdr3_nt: TGTGCCAGCAGCTACCCTAGCATGGGGGATGGCTACACCTTC
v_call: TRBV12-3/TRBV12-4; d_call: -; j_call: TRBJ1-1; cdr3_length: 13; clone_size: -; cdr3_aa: CASSFKRHTEAFF; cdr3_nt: TGTGCCAGCAGTTTTAAACGGCACACTGAAGCTTTCTTT
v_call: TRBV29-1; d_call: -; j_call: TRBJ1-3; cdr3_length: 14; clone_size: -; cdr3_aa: CSATHTASGNTIYF; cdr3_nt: TGCAGCGCTACCCATACAGCGAGTGGAAACACCATATATTTT
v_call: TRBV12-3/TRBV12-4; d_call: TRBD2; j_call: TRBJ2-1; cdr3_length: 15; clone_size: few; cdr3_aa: CASSASGRVPVEQFF; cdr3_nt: TGTGCCAGCAGTGCCAGCGGGAGGGTCCCCGTTGAGCAGTTCTTC
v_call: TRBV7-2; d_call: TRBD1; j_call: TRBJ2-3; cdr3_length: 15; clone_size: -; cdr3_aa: CASSRQGTGTDTQYF; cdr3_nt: TGTGCCAGCAGCAGACAAGGGACAGGGACAGATACGCAGTATTTT
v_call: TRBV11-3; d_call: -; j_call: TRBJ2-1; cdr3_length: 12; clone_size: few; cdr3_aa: CASSPRENEQFF; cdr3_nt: TGTGCCAGCAGCCCTCGTGAAAATGAGCAGTTCTTC
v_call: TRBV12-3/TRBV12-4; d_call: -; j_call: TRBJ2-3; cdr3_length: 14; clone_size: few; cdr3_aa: CASSFREFTDTQYF; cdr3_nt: TGTGCCAGCAGTTTTCGTGAGTTCACAGATACGCAGTATTTT
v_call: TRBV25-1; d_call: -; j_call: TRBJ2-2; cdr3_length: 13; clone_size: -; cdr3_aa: CASLFPNTGELFF; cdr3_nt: TGTGCCAGCCTCTTTCCGAACACCGGGGAGCTGTTTTTT
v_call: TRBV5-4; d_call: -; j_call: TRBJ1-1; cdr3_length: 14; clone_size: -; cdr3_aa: CASSPPGGWTEAFF; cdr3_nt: TGTGCCAGCAGCCCCCCGGGGGGTTGGACTGAAGCTTTCTTT
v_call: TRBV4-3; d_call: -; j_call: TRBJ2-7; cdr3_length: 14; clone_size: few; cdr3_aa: CASSLYEGSYEQYF; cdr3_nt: TGCGCCAGCAGTCTCTATGAGGGCTCCTACGAGCAGTACTTC
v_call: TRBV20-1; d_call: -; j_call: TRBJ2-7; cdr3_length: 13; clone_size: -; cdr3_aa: CSAADSLSYEQYF; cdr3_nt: TGCAGTGCCGCGGACAGCCTCTCCTACGAGCAGTACTTC
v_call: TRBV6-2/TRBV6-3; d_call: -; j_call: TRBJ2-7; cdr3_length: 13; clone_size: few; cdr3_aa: CASTWGGRYEQYF; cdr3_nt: TGTGCCAGCACCTGGGGGGGGCGATACGAGCAGTACTTC
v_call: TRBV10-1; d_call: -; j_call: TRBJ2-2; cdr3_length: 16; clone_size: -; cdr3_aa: CASSTTTGRVTGELFF; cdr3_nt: TGCGCCAGCAGTACCACCACAGGGAGAGTCACCGGGGAGCTGTTTTTT
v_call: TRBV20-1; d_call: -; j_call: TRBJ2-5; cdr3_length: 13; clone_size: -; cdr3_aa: CSARVDARETQYF; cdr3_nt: TGCAGTGCTAGAGTCGACGCCCGGGAGACCCAGTACTTC
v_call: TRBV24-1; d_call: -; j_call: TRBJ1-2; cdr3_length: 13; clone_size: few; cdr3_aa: CATSDPNIYGYTF; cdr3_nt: TGTGCCACCAGTGATCCCAATATCTATGGCTACACCTTC
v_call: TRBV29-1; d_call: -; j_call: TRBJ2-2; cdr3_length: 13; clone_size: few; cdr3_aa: CSVGGLGTGELFF; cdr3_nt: TGCAGCGTTGGGGGCTTGGGCACCGGGGAGCTGTTTTTT
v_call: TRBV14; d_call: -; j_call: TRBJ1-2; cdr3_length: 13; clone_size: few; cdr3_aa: CASSNYNSYGYTF; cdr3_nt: TGTGCCAGCAGCAACTATAACAGCTATGGCTACACCTTC
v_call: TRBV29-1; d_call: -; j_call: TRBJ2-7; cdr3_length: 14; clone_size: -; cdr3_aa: CSARGGRAGLEQYF; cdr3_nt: TGCAGCGCCCGAGGGGGGCGAGCGGGGCTCGAGCAGTACTTC
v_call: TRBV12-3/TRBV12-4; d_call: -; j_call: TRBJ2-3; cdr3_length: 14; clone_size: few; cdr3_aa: CASSDGRPPDTQYF; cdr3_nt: TGTGCCAGCAGTGACGGACGGCCACCAGATACGCAGTATTTT
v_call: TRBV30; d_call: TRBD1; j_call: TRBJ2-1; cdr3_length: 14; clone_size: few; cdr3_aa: CASSGTGYDNEQFF; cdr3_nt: TGTGCCTCGTCCGGGACAGGATATGACAATGAGCAGTTCTTC
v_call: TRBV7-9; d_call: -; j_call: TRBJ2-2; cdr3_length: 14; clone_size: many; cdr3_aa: CASSLIRNTGELFF; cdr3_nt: TGTGCCAGCAGCTTAATCCGGAACACCGGGGAGCTGTTTTTT
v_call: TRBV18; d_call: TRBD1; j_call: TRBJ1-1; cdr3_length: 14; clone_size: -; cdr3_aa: CASSATTGATEAFF; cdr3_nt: TGTGCCAGCTCAGCTACCACAGGGGCAACTGAAGCTTTCTTT
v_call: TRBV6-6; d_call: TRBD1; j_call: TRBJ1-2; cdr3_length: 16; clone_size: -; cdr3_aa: CASSYSKGGGNYGYTF; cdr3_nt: TGTGCCAGCAGTTACTCGAAAGGGGGCGGTAACTATGGCTACACCTTC
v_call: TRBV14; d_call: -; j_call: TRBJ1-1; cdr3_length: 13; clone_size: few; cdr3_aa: CASSQSPGTEAFF; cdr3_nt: TGTGCCAGCAGCCAATCACCGGGGACTGAAGCTTTCTTT
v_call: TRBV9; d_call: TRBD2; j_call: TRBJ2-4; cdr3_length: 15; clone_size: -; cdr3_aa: CASSPGGTGENIQYF; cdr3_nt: TGTGCCAGCAGCCCGGGGGGGACGGGGGAAAACATTCAGTACTTC
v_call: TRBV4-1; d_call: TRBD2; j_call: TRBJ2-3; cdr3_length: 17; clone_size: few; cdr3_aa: CASSQDFLAGTTDTQYF; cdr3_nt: TGCGCCAGCAGCCAAGATTTCCTAGCGGGGACGACAGATACGCAGTATTTT
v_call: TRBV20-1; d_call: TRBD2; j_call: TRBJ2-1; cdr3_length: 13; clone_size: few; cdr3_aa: CSGEREFVGEQFF; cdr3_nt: TGCAGTGGAGAGCGGGAGTTCGTTGGTGAGCAGTTCTTC
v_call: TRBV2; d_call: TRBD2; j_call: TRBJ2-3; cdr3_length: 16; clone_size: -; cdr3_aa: CASSEWLAVNTDTQYF; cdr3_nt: TGTGCCAGCAGTGAGTGGCTAGCGGTGAACACAGATACGCAGTATTTT
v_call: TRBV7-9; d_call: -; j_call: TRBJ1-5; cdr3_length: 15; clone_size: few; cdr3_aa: CASSLGTGVNQPQHF; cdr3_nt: TGTGCCAGCAGCTTAGGGACGGGAGTTAATCAGCCCCAGCATTTT
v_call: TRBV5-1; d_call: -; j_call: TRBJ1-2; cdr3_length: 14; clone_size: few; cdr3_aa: CASSLEAENYGYTF; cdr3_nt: TGCGCCAGCAGCTTGGAAGCCGAAAACTATGGCTACACCTTC
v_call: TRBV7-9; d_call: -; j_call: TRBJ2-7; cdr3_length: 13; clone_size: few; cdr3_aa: CASGLARPHEQYF; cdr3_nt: TGTGCCAGCGGCCTAGCCAGGCCGCACGAGCAGTACTTC
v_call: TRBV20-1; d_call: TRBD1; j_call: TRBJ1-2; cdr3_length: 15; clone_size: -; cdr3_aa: CSARHHRGSSYGYTF; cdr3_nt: TGCAGTGCTAGACATCACAGGGGATCTAGCTATGGCTACACCTTC
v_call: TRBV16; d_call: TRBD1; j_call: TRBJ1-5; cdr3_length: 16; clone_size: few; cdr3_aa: CASSPTGGQGHQPQHF; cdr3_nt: TGTGCCAGCAGCCCCACCGGGGGACAGGGACATCAGCCCCAGCATTTT
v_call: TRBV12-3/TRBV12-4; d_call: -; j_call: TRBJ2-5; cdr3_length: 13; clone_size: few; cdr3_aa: CASSGGRRETQYF; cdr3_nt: TGTGCCAGCAGCGGGGGGCGGAGGGAGACCCAGTACTTC
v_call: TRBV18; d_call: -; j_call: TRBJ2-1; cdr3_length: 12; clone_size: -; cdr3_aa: CASSSQTDEQFF; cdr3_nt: TGTGCCAGCTCATCTCAAACAGATGAGCAGTTCTTC
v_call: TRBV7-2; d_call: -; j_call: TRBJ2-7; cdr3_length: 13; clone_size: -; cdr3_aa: CASSLAATYEQYF; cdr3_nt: TGTGCCAGCAGCTTAGCTGCAACCTACGAGCAGTACTTC
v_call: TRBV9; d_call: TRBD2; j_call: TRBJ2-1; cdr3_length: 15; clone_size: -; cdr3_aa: CASSEGGLAGSGKFF; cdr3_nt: TGTGCCAGCAGCGAGGGGGGACTAGCGGGGTCCGGGAAGTTCTTC
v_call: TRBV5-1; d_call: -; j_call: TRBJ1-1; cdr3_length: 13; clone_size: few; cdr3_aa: CASSLPGRAEAFF; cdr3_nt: TGCGCCAGCAGCCTTCCAGGGCGGGCTGAAGCTTTCTTT
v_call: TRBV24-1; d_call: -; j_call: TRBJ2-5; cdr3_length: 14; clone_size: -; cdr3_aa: CATSDLGPQETQYF; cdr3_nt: TGTGCCACCAGTGATTTGGGGCCCCAAGAGACCCAGTACTTC
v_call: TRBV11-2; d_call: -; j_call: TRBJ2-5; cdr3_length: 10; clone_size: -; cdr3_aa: CASSLDPQYF; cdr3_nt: TGTGCCAGCAGCTTAGATCCTCAATACTTC
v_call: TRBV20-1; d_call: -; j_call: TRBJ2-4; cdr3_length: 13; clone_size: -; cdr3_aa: CSAQGRVRSIQYF; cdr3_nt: TGCAGTGCCCAGGGGAGGGTGAGAAGCATTCAGTACTTC
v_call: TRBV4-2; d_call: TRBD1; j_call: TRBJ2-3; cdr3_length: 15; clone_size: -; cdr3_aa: CASSQGTGKADTQYF; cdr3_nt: TGTGCCAGCAGCCAAGGGACAGGGAAAGCAGATACGCAGTATTTT
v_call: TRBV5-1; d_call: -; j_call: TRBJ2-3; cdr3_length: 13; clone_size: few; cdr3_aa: CASYPHSTDTQYF; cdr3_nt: TGCGCCAGCTACCCTCACAGCACAGATACGCAGTATTTT
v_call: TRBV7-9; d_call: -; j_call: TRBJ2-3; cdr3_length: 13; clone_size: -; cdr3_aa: CASSSGLLNTQYF; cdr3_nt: TGTGCCAGCAGCTCGGGATTGTTAAATACGCAGTATTTT
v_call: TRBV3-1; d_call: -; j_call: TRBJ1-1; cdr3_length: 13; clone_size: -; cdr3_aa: CASSRFSNTEAFF; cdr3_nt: TGTGCCAGCAGCCGCTTTAGTAACACTGAAGCTTTCTTT
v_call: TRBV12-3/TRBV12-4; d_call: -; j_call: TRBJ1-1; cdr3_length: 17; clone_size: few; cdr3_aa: CASSLPWGRSNNTEAFF; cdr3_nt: TGTGCCAGCAGTTTACCATGGGGGCGTTCGAATAACACTGAAGCTTTCTTT